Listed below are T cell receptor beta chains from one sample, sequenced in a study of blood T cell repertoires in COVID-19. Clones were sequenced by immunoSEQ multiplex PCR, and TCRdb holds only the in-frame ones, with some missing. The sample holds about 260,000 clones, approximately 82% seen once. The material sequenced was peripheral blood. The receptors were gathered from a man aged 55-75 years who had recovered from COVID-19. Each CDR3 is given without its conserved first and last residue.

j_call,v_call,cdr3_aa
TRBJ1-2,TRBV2,ASRPNIQGGEGYT
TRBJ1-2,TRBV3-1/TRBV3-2,ASSQNWTGGVYGYT
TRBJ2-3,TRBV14,ASSHVTSGRAWADTQY
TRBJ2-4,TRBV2,ASMWTVDKNIQY
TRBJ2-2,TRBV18,ASKLEGLLSGELF
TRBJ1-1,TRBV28,ASSHSGRGTEAF
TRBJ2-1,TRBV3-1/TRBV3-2,ASSQRDRYNEQF
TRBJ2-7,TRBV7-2,ASSPRGGYEQY
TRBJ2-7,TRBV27,ASSLGRGYEQY
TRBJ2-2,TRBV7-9,ASSSSTGDTGELF
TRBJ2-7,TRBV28,ASSPIIVHEQY
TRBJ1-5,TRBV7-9,ASSLGTGNNQPQH
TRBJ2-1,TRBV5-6,ASSLSGDEQF
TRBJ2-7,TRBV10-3,AISESGWGQGDHREQY
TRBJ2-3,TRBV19,ASSPRTGRDTDTQY
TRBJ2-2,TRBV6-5,ASATGTTGELF
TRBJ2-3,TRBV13,ASSLWASGTDTQY
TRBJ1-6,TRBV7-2,ASSPDWLNSPLH
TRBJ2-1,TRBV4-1,ASSQDQGNEQF
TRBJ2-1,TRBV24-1,ATAAGISYNEQF
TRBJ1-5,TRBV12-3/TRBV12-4,ASRATGNQPQH
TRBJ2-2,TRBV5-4,ASSLAGGTGELF
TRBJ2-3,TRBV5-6,ASSSLGTTTDTQY
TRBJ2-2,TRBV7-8,ASSLLQGTGELF
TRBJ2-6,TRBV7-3,ASSPHSGANVLT
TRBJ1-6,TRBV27,ASSRWGESSYNSPLH
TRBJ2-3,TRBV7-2,ASSLVSGDTQY
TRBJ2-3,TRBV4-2,ASSEREMKDTQY
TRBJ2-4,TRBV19,ASSIGLAEAGAKNIQY
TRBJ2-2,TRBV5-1,ASSLRASGFANTGELF
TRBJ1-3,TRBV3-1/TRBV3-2,ASSQGRGGGNTIY
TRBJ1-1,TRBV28,ASRTGNTEAF
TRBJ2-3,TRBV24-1,ATSDSSRATDTQY
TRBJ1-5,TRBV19,ATQTPTGGLYSNQPQH
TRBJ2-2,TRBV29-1,SGRDRGLSGELF
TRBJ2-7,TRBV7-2,ASSATGLGGYGQY
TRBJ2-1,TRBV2,ASSAGSGRVHEQF
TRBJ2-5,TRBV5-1,ASSLGLAGGGGETQY
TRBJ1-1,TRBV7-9,ASSSEGAPPNEAF
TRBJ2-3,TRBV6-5,ASRKDRGSTDTQY
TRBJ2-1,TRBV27,ASSHGTDNEQF
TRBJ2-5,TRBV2,ASQGLLQETQY
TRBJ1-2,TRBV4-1,ASSPSQGQGHGYT
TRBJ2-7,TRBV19,ASSAPGLAGVEQY
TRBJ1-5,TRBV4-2,ASSQEGGSNQPQH
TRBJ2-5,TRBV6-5,ASRLDRVIETQY
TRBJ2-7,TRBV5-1,ASRGTSGGKSSYEQY
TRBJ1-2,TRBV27,ASSRNTGRYGYT
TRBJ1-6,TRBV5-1,ASSLGASYNSPLH
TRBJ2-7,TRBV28,ASSLGGQGSDEQY
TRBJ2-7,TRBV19,ASSIDPRGNEQY
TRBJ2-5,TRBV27,ASRKTSGVQETQY
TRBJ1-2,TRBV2,ASTTGINYGYT
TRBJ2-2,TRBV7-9,ASSPAGTSGSVGGELF
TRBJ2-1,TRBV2,ASRSRFFWF
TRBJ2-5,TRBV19,ASSIGSGGAPLQETQY
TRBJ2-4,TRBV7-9,ASSTGTGAKNIQY